The next 2 T cell receptor beta chains were all read from a single sample in a study of cytomegalovirus exposure and HLA in healthy donors (dated by TCRdb to about 2017). The library came from the immunoSEQ multiplex PCR assay. A mixture of 60 forward primers for TCR Vbeta segments and 13 reverse primers for TCR Jbeta segments was used in the multiplex PCR. The clones in this table, taken by TCRdb from immuneACCESS, are in-frame only. Not every clone is retained; where verified, under half of the shortfall comes from an unresolved V gene, and the cause of the rest is unknown. Across this sample there are under 200,000 clones, with more than 75% seen only once. The biggest ten clones account for around 2.6% of the sample. Sequenced: PBMCs. These TCRs come from a man aged 30 to 45 in good health and CMV-seropositive.

V is TRBV5-4 and J is TRBJ1-5; no definite D call. The CDR3 is 13 amino acids. The germline gives CDR1 SGHNT, CDR2 YYREEE (reference sequence). With 0 bases removed from V and 4 bases from J, the gap between germline ends came to 5 bases. CDR3 sequence reads: CASSLGQNQPQHF. Written as DNA, the CDR3 is TGTGCCAGCAGCTTGGGGCAAAATCAGCCCCAGCATTTT.

This chain joins TRBV18 and TRBJ2-5, with a weak D call TRBD1 (6 bases). CDR3 size: 15 residues. Trimming removed 2 bases from V and 2 bases from J, with 12 bases in between. Germline CDR1 reads KGHSH; CDR2 reads LQKENI. This chain's CDR3 is CASSPNPDRQETQYF. CDR3 in DNA: TGTGCCAGCTCACCAAATCCGGACAGACAAGAGACCCAGTACTTC.